This TCR beta chain emerged from a study of cytomegalovirus exposure and HLA in healthy donors. Overall study findings and caveats: Investigators reported under 200 TCR beta chains as tied to cytomegalovirus. Most observed TCR sequences were rare, whereas some public TCRs were detected in many donors. Confirmation was obtained in vitro that a few CMV-associated chains are specific for CMV antigens.

The donors were members of the approximately 110-subject validation cohort (separate from the roughly 670-subject first cohort). Points on this clone: Its specificity is not known.

The germline CDR1 and CDR2 sequences are SGHDT and YYEEEE. V lost 0 bases and J lost 4, with 5 bases in between. This CDR3 is 12 amino acids long. Only in-frame clones appear in the TCRdb table, and some are missing; sequencing was by immunoSEQ multiplex PCR. Of around 150,000 clones listed, approximately 91% are singletons. Sequencing input: PBMCs. The chain is built from TRBV5-6 and TRBJ2-7; D ambiguous. The TCR originated in a man between 18 and 35 years old in good health and CMV-seronegative. The CDR3: CASSLDLYEQYF. In DNA, the CDR3 is TGTGCCAGCAGCTTGGATCTTTACGAGCAGTACTTC.